Listed below are T cell receptor beta chains from one sample, sequenced in a study of blood T cell repertoires in COVID-19. Data came from immunoSEQ multiplex PCR; TCRdb stores just in-frame clones and leaves some out. Of about 210,000 clones in the sample, roughly four fifths were seen once. The sequencing input was PBMCs or T cells enriched from blood (not recorded which). These receptors were collected from a man aged 40-49 years who had recovered from COVID-19. Each CDR3 is given with its conserved first and last residue. A D gene is named only where the DNA matches it firmly.

NA TRBV13 CASSFERGRTEAFF
TRBD1 TRBV4-1 CASSQAGQVYEQYF
TRBD2 TRBV5-1 CASSSLLAGAYEQYF
TRBD1 TRBV29-1 CSVYRDREAFF
TRBD1 TRBV6-6 CASSPGQGATYEQYF
TRBD1 TRBV12-3/TRBV12-4 CASRGQGLEGYTF
NA TRBV9 CASSVEGVRTGELFF
TRBD1 TRBV29-1 CSVRQGPHSPLHF
NA TRBV14 CASSQGPRHTGELFF
NA TRBV6-5 CASRLDSNQPQHF
NA TRBV18 CASSPPSGADTEAFF
TRBD1 TRBV27 CASRNRGNSPLHF
NA TRBV5-1 CASSFGGMGESTQYF
NA TRBV4-2 CASSQDQRTGGNQPQHF
NA TRBV6-5 CASSLTGGNTIYF
NA TRBV7-8 CASSLAVRGDLRVEQFF
NA TRBV7-9 CASSLVTPSGANVLTF
TRBD2 TRBV11-2 CASSYKAGGRSTGELFF
NA TRBV19 CASSISSAGWNSPLHF
NA TRBV28 CASRKGGTEAFF
NA TRBV29-1 CSVAARLGSYEQYF
TRBD2 TRBV5-1 CARRRGGENEQYF
NA TRBV18 CASSPVGAAKSEQYF
NA TRBV3-1/TRBV3-2 CASSPFNRDIEAFF
TRBD2 TRBV4-1 CASSQETSGRGGRQFF
TRBD2 TRBV9 CASSWGTTINGEQFF
NA TRBV20-1 CSAGASGGTRLTEAFF
TRBD1 TRBV5-5 CASSLGDRGTGELFF
TRBD1 TRBV29-1 CSVGQGRNEQYF
TRBD1 TRBV2 CASSDKGQSYNEQFF
NA TRBV5-1 CASSLDEGSYNEQFF
TRBD2 TRBV5-6 CASSLALAGIYEQYF
TRBD1 TRBV30 CAWTNTGGPGELFF
NA TRBV7-3 CASSLAPGAGELFF
NA TRBV2 CASSGQTLRSGNTIYF
NA TRBV18 CASPTGGRTGAYYEQYF
TRBD1 TRBV5-1 CASSLAGQGRAEAFF
TRBD2 TRBV25-1 CASSLGRGSGWSTDTQYF
NA TRBV5-1 CASSPRESYNEQFF
TRBD1 TRBV5-1 CASSQSWDSRETQYF